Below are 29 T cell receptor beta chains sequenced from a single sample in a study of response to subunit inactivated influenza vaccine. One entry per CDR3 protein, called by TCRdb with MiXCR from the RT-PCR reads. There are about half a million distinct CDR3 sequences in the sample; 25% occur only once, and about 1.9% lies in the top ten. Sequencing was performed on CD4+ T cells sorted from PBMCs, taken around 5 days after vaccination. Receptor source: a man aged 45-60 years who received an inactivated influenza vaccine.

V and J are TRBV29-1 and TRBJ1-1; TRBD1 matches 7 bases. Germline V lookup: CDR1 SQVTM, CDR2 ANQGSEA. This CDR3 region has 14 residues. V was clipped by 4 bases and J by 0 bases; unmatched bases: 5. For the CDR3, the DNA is TGCAGCGTTGGACAGGGAAACCTGAACACTGAAGCTTTCTTT. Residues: CSVGQGNLNTEAFF.

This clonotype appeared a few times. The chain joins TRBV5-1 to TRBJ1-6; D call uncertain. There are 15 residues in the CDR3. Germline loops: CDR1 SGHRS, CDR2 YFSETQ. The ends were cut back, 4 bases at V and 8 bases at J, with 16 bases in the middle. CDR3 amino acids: CASSLSMGTDSPLHF. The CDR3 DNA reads TGCGCCAGCAGCCTCTCCATGGGTACCGATTCACCCCTCCACTTT.

As DNA, the CDR3 is TGTGCCAGCAGCAGAGCAGGGGGCGTCGTCACCGGGGAGCTGTTTTTT. It codes for CASSRAGGVVTGELFF. This sequence joins TRBV2 and TRBJ2-2, with 8 bases fitting TRBD1. The germline gives CDR1 SNHLY, CDR2 FYNNEI. J was trimmed by 4 bases and V by 6 bases; bases with no gene match: 10. This CDR3 contains 16 residues.

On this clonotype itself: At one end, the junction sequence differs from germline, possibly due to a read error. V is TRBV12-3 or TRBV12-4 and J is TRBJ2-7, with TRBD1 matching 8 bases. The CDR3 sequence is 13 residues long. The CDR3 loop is CASSLDRGNEQYF. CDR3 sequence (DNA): TGTGCCAGCAGCTTAGACAGGGGCAATGAGCAGTACTTC.

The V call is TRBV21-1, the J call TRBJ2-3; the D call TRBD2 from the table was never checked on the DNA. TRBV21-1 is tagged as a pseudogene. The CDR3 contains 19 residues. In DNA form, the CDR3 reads TGTGCCAGCAGCAAAGCTCTTCGAAAAAGCGGGGGGGCGTGGGATACGCAGTATTTT. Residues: CASSKALRKSGGAWDTQYF.

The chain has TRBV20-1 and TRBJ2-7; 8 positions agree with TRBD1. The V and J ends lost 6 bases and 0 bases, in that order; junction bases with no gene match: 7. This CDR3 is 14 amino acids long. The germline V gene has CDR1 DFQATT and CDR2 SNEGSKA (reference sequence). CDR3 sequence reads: CSAQGTGGSYEQYF. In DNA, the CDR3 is TGCAGTGCCCAAGGAACAGGGGGCTCCTACGAGCAGTACTTC.

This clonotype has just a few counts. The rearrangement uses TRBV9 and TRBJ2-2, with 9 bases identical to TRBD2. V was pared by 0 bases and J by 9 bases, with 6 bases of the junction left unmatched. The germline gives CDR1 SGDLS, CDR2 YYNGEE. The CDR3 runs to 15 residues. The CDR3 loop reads CASSVVAGGPRELFF. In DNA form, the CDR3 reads TGTGCCAGCAGCGTAGTGGCGGGAGGGCCGCGGGAGCTGTTTTTT. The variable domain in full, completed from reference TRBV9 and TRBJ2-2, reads DSGVTQTPKHLITATGQRVTLRCSPRSGDLSVYWYQQSLDQGLQFLIQYYNGEERAKGNILERFSAQQFPDLHSELNLSSLELGDSALYFCASSVVAGGPRELFFGEGSRLTVL.

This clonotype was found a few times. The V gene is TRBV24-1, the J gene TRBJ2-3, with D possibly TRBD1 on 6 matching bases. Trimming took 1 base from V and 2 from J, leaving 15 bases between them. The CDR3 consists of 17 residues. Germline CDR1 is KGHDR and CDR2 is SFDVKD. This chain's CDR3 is CATSDFPRGTYTDTQYF. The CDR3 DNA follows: TGTGCCACCAGTGATTTCCCAAGAGGGACATACACAGATACGCAGTATTTT.

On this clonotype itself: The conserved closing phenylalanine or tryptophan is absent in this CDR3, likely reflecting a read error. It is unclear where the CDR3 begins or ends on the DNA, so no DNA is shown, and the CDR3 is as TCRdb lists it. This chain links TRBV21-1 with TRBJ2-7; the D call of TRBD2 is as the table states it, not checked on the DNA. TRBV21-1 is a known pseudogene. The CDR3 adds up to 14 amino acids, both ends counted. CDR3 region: CATPPDRSDYEQYS.

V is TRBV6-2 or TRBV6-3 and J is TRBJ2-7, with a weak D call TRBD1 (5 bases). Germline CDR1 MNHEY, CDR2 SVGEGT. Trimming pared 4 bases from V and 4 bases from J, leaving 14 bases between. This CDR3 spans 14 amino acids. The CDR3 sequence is CASSSGMIYYEQYF. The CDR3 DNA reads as TGTGCCAGCAGTTCAGGGATGATTTATTACGAGCAGTACTTC.

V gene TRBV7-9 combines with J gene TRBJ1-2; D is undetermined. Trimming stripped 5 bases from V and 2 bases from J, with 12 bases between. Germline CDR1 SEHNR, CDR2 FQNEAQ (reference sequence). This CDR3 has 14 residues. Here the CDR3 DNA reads TGTGCCAGCAGCCCTACAGCAAACAACTATGGCTACACCTTC. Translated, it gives CASSPTANNYGYTF.

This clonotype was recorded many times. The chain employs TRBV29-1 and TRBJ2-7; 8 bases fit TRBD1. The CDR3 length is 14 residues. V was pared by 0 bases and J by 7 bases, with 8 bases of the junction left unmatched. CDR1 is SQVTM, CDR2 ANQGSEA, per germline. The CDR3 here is CSVEDRAGGHEQYF. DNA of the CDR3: TGCAGCGTTGAAGATCGGGCAGGGGGCCATGAGCAGTACTTC.

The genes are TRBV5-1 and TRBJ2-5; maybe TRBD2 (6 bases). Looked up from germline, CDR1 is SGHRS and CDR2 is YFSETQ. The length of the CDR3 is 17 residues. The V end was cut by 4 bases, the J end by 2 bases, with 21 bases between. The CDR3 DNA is TGCGCCAGCAGCCCGGGATTAACACCGGGACTTCAAGAGACCCAGTACTTC. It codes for CASSPGLTPGLQETQYF.

CDR3 DNA: TGTGCCAGCAGTTTAGCCACCGGGACCTTGGGGTTCTTT. Translation gives CASSLATGTLGFF. V is TRBV12-3 or TRBV12-4 and J is TRBJ1-1, with a tentative D call TRBD1 (5 bases). This CDR3 has 13 residues. V lost 0 bases and J lost 14, with 16 bases in between.

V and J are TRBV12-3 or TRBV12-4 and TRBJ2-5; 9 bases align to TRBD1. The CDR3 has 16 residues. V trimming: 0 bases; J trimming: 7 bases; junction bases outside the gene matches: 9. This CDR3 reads CASSLAVGQGGGTQYF. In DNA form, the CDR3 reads TGTGCCAGCAGTTTAGCGGTGGGACAGGGTGGAGGGACCCAGTACTTC.

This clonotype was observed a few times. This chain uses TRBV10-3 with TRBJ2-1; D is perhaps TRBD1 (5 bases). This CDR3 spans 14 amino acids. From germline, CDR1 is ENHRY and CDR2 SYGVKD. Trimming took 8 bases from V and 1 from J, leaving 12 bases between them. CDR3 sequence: CAICQGASYNEQFF. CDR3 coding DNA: TGTGCCATCTGCCAAGGGGCGTCCTACAATGAGCAGTTCTTC.

The chain's CDR3 is CASSAASGETQYF. CDR3 coding DNA: TGTGCCAGCAGCGCGGCTAGCGGGGAGACCCAGTACTTC. The rearrangement uses TRBV9 and TRBJ2-5, with 8 bases that match TRBD2. The CDR3 spans 13 residues. The junction had 3 bases not matched to a gene; V was cut back by 3 bases and J by 5 bases. CDR1 and CDR2 from the germline V gene are SGDLS and YYNGEE.

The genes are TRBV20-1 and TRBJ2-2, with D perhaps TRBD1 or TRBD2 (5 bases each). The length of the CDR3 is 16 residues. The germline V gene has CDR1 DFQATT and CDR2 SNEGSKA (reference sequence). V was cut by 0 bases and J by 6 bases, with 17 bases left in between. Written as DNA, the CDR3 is TGCAGTGCTAGAGATAGTCGGGGCTTCAGAGCCGGGGAGCTGTTTTTT. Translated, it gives CSARDSRGFRAGELFF.

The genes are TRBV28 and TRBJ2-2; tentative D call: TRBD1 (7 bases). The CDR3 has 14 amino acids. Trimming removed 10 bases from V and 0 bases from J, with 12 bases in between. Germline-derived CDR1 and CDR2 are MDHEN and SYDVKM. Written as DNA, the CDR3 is TGTGCCACCGGGGGACAGCCGAACACCGGGGAGCTGTTTTTT. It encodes CATGGQPNTGELFF. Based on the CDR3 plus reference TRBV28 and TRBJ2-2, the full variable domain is DVKVTQSSRYLVKRTGEKVFLECVQDMDHENMFWYRQDPGLGLRLIYFSYDVKMKEKGDIPEGYSVSREKKERFSLILESASTNQTSMYLCATGGQPNTGELFFGEGSRLTVL.

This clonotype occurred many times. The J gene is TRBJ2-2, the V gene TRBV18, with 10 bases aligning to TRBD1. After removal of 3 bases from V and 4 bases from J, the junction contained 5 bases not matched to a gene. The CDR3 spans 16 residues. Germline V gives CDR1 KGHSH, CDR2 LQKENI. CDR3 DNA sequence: TGTGCCAGCTCACCGGCCGGGACAGGGGTCACCGGGGAGCTGTTTTTT. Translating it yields CASSPAGTGVTGELFF.

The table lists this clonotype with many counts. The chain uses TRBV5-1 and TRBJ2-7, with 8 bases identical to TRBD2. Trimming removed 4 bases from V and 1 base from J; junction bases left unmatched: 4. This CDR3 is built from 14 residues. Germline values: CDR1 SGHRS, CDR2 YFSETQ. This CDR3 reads CASSPTSASYEQYF. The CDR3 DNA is TGCGCCAGCAGCCCGACTAGCGCGTCCTACGAGCAGTACTTC.

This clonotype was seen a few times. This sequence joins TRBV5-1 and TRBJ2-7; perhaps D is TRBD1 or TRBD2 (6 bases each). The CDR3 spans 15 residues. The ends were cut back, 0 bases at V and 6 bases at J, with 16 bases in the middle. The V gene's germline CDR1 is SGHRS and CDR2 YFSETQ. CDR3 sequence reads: CASSLAGALTVEQYF. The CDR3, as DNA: TGCGCCAGCAGCTTGGCGGGGGCCTTGACAGTCGAGCAGTACTTC.

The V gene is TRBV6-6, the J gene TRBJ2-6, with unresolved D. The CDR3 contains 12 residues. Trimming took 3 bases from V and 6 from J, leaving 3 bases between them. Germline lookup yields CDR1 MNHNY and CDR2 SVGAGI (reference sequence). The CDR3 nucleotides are TGTGCCAGCAGTTATGTGGCCAACGTCCTGACTTTC. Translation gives CASSYVANVLTF.

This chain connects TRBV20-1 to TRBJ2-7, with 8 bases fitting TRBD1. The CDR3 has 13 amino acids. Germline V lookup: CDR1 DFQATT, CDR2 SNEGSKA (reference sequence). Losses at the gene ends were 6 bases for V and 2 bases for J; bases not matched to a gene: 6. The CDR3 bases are TGCAGTGCCGATCAGGGGGCGGCCTACGAGCAGTACTTC. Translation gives CSADQGAAYEQYF.

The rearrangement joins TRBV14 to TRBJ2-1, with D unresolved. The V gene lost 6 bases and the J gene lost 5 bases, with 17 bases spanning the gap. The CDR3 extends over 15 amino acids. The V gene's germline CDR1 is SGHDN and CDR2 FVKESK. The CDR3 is CASRPGSSLNNEQFF. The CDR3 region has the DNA TGTGCCAGCAGGCCCGGGTCTTCACTTAACAATGAGCAGTTCTTC.

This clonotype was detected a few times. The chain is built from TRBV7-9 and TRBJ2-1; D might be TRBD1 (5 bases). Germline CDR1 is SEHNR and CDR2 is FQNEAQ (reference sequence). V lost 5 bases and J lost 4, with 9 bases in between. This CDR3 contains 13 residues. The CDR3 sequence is CASSIDSYNEQFF. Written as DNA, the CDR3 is TGTGCCAGCAGCATTGACAGTTACAATGAGCAGTTCTTC.

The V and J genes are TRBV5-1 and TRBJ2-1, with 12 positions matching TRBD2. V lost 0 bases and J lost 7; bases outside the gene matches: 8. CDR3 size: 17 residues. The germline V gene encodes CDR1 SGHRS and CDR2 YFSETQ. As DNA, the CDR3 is TGCGCCAGCAGCTTGGGCACTAGCGGGGGGTCGGCTAATGAGCAGTTCTTC. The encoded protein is CASSLGTSGGSANEQFF.

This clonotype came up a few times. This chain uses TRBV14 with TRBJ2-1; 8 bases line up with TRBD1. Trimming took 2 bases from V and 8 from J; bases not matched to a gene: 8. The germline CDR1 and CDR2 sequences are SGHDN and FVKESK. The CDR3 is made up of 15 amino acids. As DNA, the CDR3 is TGTGCCAGCAGCCAACTCCCGGGACAGGTCTATGAGCAGTTCTTC. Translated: CASSQLPGQVYEQFF.

For the CDR3, the DNA is TGTGCCAGCAGCCATGGAGCGGGAGACCCCTACGAGCAGTACTTC. Amino acid sequence: CASSHGAGDPYEQYF. The chain couples TRBV4-2 to TRBJ2-7; 8 bases are a match to TRBD2. V lost 3 bases to trimming and J lost 2 bases; unmatched junction nucleotides: 6. CDR3 length: 15 amino acids. Germline-derived CDR1 and CDR2 are LGHNA and YNFKEQ.